This entry concerns a single T cell receptor beta chain. It has no known antigen specificity. It has no much larger one-base neighbor in the sample; base qualities were not kept. The donors were healthy, HIV-negative adults who had no recently reported acute infections or vaccinations. Every donor was a Caucasian adult living in Nashville, Tennessee, USA. CD4+ T cells were enriched by magnetic negative selection; naive cells were then positively selected on CD45RA, and the negative fraction formed the memory subset. After blood collection by leukapheresis, PBMCs were isolated using Ficoll-Histopaque density gradient centrifugation and then cryopreserved in the vapor phase of liquid nitrogen. Analytical flow cytometry was used to check the purity and quantity of each magnetically sorted T cell population. From each sorted fraction, genomic DNA was isolated and quantified by UV absorbance on a Nanodrop 2000c.

TCR CDR3 regions were amplified from genomic DNA by multiplex PCR using the deep immunoSEQ assay. For each cell subset, the extracted genomic DNA was distributed evenly across all wells of several immunoSEQ 96-well plates, and each plate served as one replicate. For sorted subsets, each replicate PCR was loaded with 200 ng genomic DNA, equivalent to 32,000 or so T cell genomes. Purified libraries were measured with a Qubit 3.0 fluorometer, size-checked on a Bioanalyzer 2100, and measured again with the KAPA Library Quantification kit. Every immunoSEQ 96-well plate was sequenced on a dedicated single-read 150-cycle Illumina NextSeq 550 flow cell. In the paper's pipeline: Because the immunoSEQ output held only junctional sequences and lacked quality scores, the filtering could not match the filtering applied to full-length reads. To assign V/J genes and CDR3, sequences were annotated using PyIR, a Python wrapper for IgBLAST v1.9, with IMGT germline references. Reads were removed for weak V/J assignments (E-value above 1e-6), missing CDR3, stop codons, out-of-frame junctions, or ambiguous translated residues. A V3J clonotype was defined by an identical inferred V gene, J gene, and CDR3 amino acid sequence. The percentage overlap between two repertoires was calculated by dividing the number of shared unique clonotypes by the size of the smaller repertoire. Repertoire richness was assessed with RTK rarefaction, the Chao1 estimator, and Recon v2.1 estimates of unobserved clonotypes. Generation probabilities for all TCRbeta clonotypes obtained by the gDNA method from a few donors were computed using OLGA. TCRdb stores this immuneACCESS table with in-frame sequences only. Part of the clones is absent; in the studies checked, under half of the shortfall reflects unresolved V genes, and no reason is known for the rest. V and J calls and clone size are as listed in that table; D and trimming were resolved from the DNA. The sample profile shows more than 1.2 million clones; about 98.5% of them were found once. 0.36% of the sample comes from the top ten.

This sample was included in a study of shared clonotypes between healthy human individuals (dated by TCRdb to the early 2020s). The study in broad terms: The cohort comprised two women and a few men aged 18 to 49 years. Per donor, three plates each were used for CD4 naive and CD4 memory, two for CD8 naive, and one for CD8 memory. Blood TCR repertoires of about five healthy adults were deeply sequenced to estimate repertoire size and the extent of clonotype sharing between individuals. Libraries were prepared and TCR repertoires were sequenced by different laboratories using diverse techniques, in order to increase sequencing depth and limit assay-specific biases. Each donor's leukapheresis produced roughly between about 0.9 and 9.5 billion PBMCs. Overall results and qualifications from the work: Across a few donors, around 5% of naive CD4, more than 3% of naive CD8, around 2.1% of memory CD4, and under 0.45% of memory CD8 clonotypes were shared. Pairwise subsampling led to the expectation that sequencing depth would affect the degree of clonotype sharing among donors. Sampling was limited to blood, and TCR repertoires in tissue likely differ from TCR repertoires in blood. Rarefaction of sorted-subset datasets indicated incomplete sequencing despite the large sequencing depth. Naive subsets generally had larger estimated clonotype richness than memory subsets. The genetic and exposure-history diversity represented was limited by the small number of donors. Clonotypes shared by all four sorted-subset donors showed higher generation probabilities than non-shared clonotypes.

Trimming costs V 3 bases and J 9 bases, and their ends lie 9 bases apart. The CDR3, from cysteine to phenylalanine, totals 12 residues. Kept here is only the CDR3 DNA, which spans 36 bases and is read in frame from base 1. CDR1 and CDR2, per the germline V gene, are LGHNA and YNFKEQ. This receptor was taken from a man aged 25-45 years in good health. Sample: naive CD4+ T cells sorted from blood. Reading the label with the study, this specimen's cell subset or site is: CD45RA+ positively selected. The chain employs TRBV4-2 and TRBJ2-1, with an unclear D gene assignment. The CDR3 corresponds to CASSHAFSEQFF. The DNA sequence is as follows: TGTGCCAGCAGCCACGCTTTCAGTGAGCAGTTCTTC.